The clone carrying this TCR beta chain occurred a few times. The antigen is unknown. Primers for the PCR totalled 60 Vbeta and 13 Jbeta. Sequenced by immunoSEQ multiplex PCR; TCRdb stores in-frame clones only, minus some. Of some 110,000 clones in the sample, approximately 70% were seen once. Germline V gene data show CDR1 as SGHVS and CDR2 as FNYEAQ. This CDR3 has 18 residues. J lost 0 bases, V lost 4 bases, and 7 bases had no gene match. This sample was taken from a study of cytomegalovirus exposure and HLA in healthy donors. Regarding the study as a whole: What a later analysis reportedly showed was that an Asian-associated ancestry cluster had fewer N-insertions than the 666-donor mean.

This sequence joins TRBV7-6 and TRBJ2-3, with 13 bases lining up with TRBD2. This TCR was sampled from a man younger than 45 in good health and CMV-seropositive. Sequences were obtained from PBMCs. CDR3: CASSSRQLAGGSTDTQYF. As DNA, the CDR3 is TGTGCCAGCAGCTCCCGGCAACTAGCGGGGGGGAGCACAGATACGCAGTATTTT.